This is a list of T cell receptor beta chains from one sample in a study of cytomegalovirus exposure and HLA in healthy donors. Using immunoSEQ multiplex PCR, the repertoire was profiled, and TCRdb retains in-frame clones only, with some absent. This sample yields about 140,000 clones, of which roughly 80% are seen a single time; less than 1.5% belongs to the top ten. Sequences were obtained from PBMCs. Source of these receptors: a female donor in good health and CMV-seronegative. CDR3s include the opening cysteine and the closing phenylalanine or tryptophan. Each record gives: D gene, J gene, V gene, clone size, CDR3 protein, CDR3 DNA. D genes are given only for firm matches. The listing skips clone size in some rows; elsewhere it reads once, few, many or a size class.

TRBD1	TRBJ2-7	TRBV19	.	CASTRRDSPYEQYF	TGTGCCAGTACCCGCCGGGACAGCCCTTACGAGCAGTACTTC
.	TRBJ2-1	TRBV25-1	.	CASKGEYNEQFF	TGTGCCAGCAAGGGGGAATACAATGAGCAGTTCTTC
TRBD2	TRBJ2-1	TRBV6-4	.	CASSDTLAGSYNEQFF	TGTGCCAGCAGTGACACCCTAGCGGGCTCCTACAATGAGCAGTTCTTC
TRBD2	TRBJ2-7	TRBV15	.	CATSRDLRLARSYEQYF	TGTGCCACCAGCAGAGATCTAAGACTAGCGCGTTCCTACGAGCAGTACTTC
.	TRBJ2-1	TRBV7-3	.	CASSPRGDEQFF	TGTGCCAGCAGCCCCCGCGGCGATGAGCAGTTCTTC
.	TRBJ2-3	TRBV7-2	once	CASSYDVGLSTQYF	TGTGCCAGCAGCTACGACGTGGGCCTTTCTACGCAGTATTTT
TRBD2	TRBJ2-5	TRBV30	.	CAWNTGGETQYF	TGTGCCTGGAATACGGGAGGGGAGACCCAGTACTTC
.	TRBJ2-4	TRBV13	.	CASSEGGEWGIQYF	TGTGCCAGCAGCGAAGGGGGGGAGTGGGGCATTCAGTACTTC
.	TRBJ1-5	TRBV6-1	once	CASKTGSNQPQHF	TGTGCCAGCAAAACTGGTAGCAATCAGCCCCAGCATTTT
.	TRBJ2-7	TRBV28	once	CASRPGGQFYEQYF	TGTGCCAGCAGACCGGGAGGACAGTTCTACGAGCAGTACTTC
.	TRBJ2-3	TRBV7-9	.	CASSLTATSTDTQYF	TGTGCCAGCAGCTTAACAGCAACTAGCACAGATACGCAGTATTTT
.	TRBJ2-7	TRBV2	.	CASSWGGPMDEQYF	TGTGCCAGCAGTTGGGGGGGGCCCATGGACGAGCAGTACTTC
.	TRBJ1-1	TRBV7-9	.	CASSSRENTEAFF	TGTGCCAGCAGCTCCAGGGAGAACACTGAAGCTTTCTTT
.	TRBJ2-5	TRBV28	once	CASSLLSHDSQETQYF	TGTGCCAGCAGTCTCCTCTCGCACGACAGTCAAGAGACCCAGTACTTC
TRBD2	TRBJ2-1	TRBV19	.	CASSTPRTSGINEQFF	TGTGCCAGTAGTACCCCCCGGACTAGCGGGATCAATGAGCAGTTCTTC
.	TRBJ1-1	TRBV18	.	CASYRDVYTEAFF	TGTGCCAGCTACAGGGATGTCTACACTGAAGCTTTCTTT
.	TRBJ2-2	TRBV6-1	.	CASSELPSNTGELFF	TGTGCCAGCAGTGAACTCCCCTCGAACACCGGGGAGCTGTTTTTT
TRBD1	TRBJ2-1	TRBV18	.	CASSGVGQGVYNEQFF	TGTGCCAGCTCAGGAGTCGGACAGGGGGTTTACAATGAGCAGTTCTTC
.	TRBJ2-3	TRBV12-5	.	CASGTDRQTQYF	TGTGCTAGTGGTACCGACAGGCAAACGCAGTATTTT
.	TRBJ1-6	TRBV2	.	CASSDSGYNSPLHF	TGTGCCAGCAGTGACTCAGGGTATAATTCACCCCTCCACTTT
TRBD2	TRBJ2-1	TRBV5-1	.	CASSSLGLAGPEQFF	TGCGCCAGCAGCTCGCTAGGACTAGCGGGCCCCGAGCAGTTCTTC
TRBD2	TRBJ2-1	TRBV14	.	CASSPRLAGGPYNEQFF	TGTGCCAGCAGCCCAAGACTAGCGGGAGGGCCTTACAATGAGCAGTTCTTC
.	TRBJ1-1	TRBV15	.	CATSGLRGTEAFF	TGTGCCACCAGCGGCCTCCGGGGCACTGAAGCTTTCTTT
TRBD1	TRBJ1-2	TRBV11-1	.	CASSLVETGGGYTF	TGTGCCAGCAGCTTAGTGGAGACAGGGGGCGGCTACACCTTC
.	TRBJ1-4	TRBV27	.	CASGSQGANEKLFF	TGTGCCAGCGGCTCACAGGGCGCTAATGAAAAACTGTTTTTT
TRBD1	TRBJ1-1	TRBV5-8	.	CASSFDRASAFF	TGTGCCAGCAGCTTTGACAGGGCGTCTGCTTTCTTT
.	TRBJ1-1	TRBV6-1	.	CASSETPAEAFF	TGTGCCAGCAGTGAAACACCCGCTGAAGCTTTCTTT
TRBD2	TRBJ2-1	TRBV7-9	.	CASSHLAGEYNEQFF	TGTGCCAGCAGCCATTTAGCGGGAGAGTACAATGAGCAGTTCTTC
TRBD2	TRBJ2-3	TRBV5-1	few	CASSIGLAGSTDTQYF	TGCGCCAGCAGCATCGGACTAGCGGGAAGCACAGATACGCAGTATTTT
TRBD2	TRBJ2-5	TRBV7-8	.	CASSLPGGETQYF	TGTGCCAGCAGCTTACCGGGAGGGGAGACCCAGTACTTC
.	TRBJ1-1	TRBV27	.	CASRRGGTEAFF	TGTGCCAGCCGGAGGGGGGGGACTGAAGCTTTCTTT
.	TRBJ2-3	TRBV19	.	CASDRSPSPDTQYF	TGTGCCAGTGACAGGTCCCCGAGCCCAGATACGCAGTATTTT
.	TRBJ2-7	TRBV5-4	.	CASSPRTSRISYEQYF	TGTGCCAGCAGCCCAAGGACTTCCCGAATCTCCTACGAGCAGTACTTC
TRBD1	TRBJ2-5	TRBV25-1	.	CASSDPLDRGLQETQYF	TGTGCCAGCAGTGATCCCCTGGACAGGGGGCTACAAGAGACCCAGTACTTC
TRBD1	TRBJ2-2	TRBV5-1	.	CASSGTVNSGELFF	TGCGCCAGCAGCGGGACAGTGAACAGCGGGGAGCTGTTTTTT
TRBD2	TRBJ2-5	TRBV5-1	.	CASSWGLAGVGETQYF	TGCGCCAGCAGCTGGGGACTAGCGGGAGTTGGGGAGACCCAGTACTTC
.	TRBJ2-7	TRBV28	.	CASSLARRGLIYEQYF	TGTGCCAGCAGTTTAGCTCGGCGGGGACTTATCTACGAGCAGTACTTC
.	TRBJ2-7	TRBV28	.	CASTSDREGQYF	TGTGCCAGCACGTCGGATCGGGAAGGCCAGTACTTC
.	TRBJ2-7	TRBV7-9	.	CSSSFDSYEQYF	TGTTCCAGCAGCTTCGACAGCTACGAGCAGTACTTC
.	TRBJ1-5	TRBV15	.	CATSISYSNQPQHF	TGTGCCACCAGCATTAGTTATAGCAATCAGCCCCAGCATTTT
.	TRBJ2-5	TRBV18	.	CASSLYRDQETQYF	TGTGCCAGCTCACTCTACAGGGACCAAGAGACCCAGTACTTC
.	TRBJ1-5	TRBV5-5	once	CASSGGQPFLEPQHF	TGTGCCAGCAGCGGTGGACAGCCCTTTTTGGAGCCCCAGCATTTT
.	TRBJ2-1	TRBV4-1	.	CASSSSWEVYNEQFF	TGCGCCAGCAGCTCCTCGTGGGAGGTCTACAATGAGCAGTTCTTC
.	TRBJ2-3	TRBV28	.	CASSLGGSGTDTQYF	TGTGCCAGCAGTTTAGGGGGGAGTGGTACAGATACGCAGTATTTT
TRBD1	TRBJ1-2	TRBV2	.	CASSEEGAPYYGYTF	TGTGCCAGCAGTGAAGAGGGGGCGCCTTACTATGGCTACACCTTC
.	TRBJ2-7	TRBV4-2	.	CASSQEAHLYEQYF	TGTGCCAGCAGCCAAGAGGCACACCTTTACGAGCAGTACTTC